What follows are 10 T cell receptor beta chains derived from one specimen sequenced in a study of blood T cells in healthy people across ages. A second PCR, run for roughly 7 to 12 cycles, used a sample-barcoded 5' primer plus a J-beta primer mix. MiXCR, applied by TCRdb to the 5' RACE reads, yields one record per CDR3 protein. In the table there are about 970,000 distinct CDR3 sequences, 45% to 60% of which are singletons. The sequenced sample consisted of blood. The receptor set was obtained from a woman aged 60 to 75 in good health.

This clonotype was detected ten times or more. J is TRBJ2-2 and V is TRBV3-1; tentative D call: TRBD1 (5 bases). CDR1 and CDR2 from the germline V gene are LGHDT and YNNKEL (reference sequence). The CDR3 sequence is 16 residues long. The V gene lost 4 bases and the J gene lost 3 bases, with 15 bases spanning the gap. CDR3 sequence: CASSPWGSRDTGELFF. The CDR3 nucleotides are TGTGCCAGCAGCCCTTGGGGTAGCAGGGACACCGGGGAGCTGTTTTTT.

The rearrangement uses TRBV28 and TRBJ2-1; 11 bases map to TRBD2. The CDR3 is made up of 16 amino acids. Losses at the gene ends were 3 bases for V and 5 bases for J; bases not matched to a gene: 6. Germline CDR1 and CDR2: MDHEN and SYDVKM. CDR3 in amino acids: CASSLGVAGGNNEQFF. CDR3 bases: TGTGCCAGCAGTTTGGGGGTAGCGGGGGGGAACAATGAGCAGTTCTTC.

CDR3 nucleotide sequence: TGTGCCAGCTCATCAAAGCGGGAGGGCCAAGAGACCCAGTACTTC. This codes for CASSSKREGQETQYF. The rearrangement links TRBV18 to TRBJ2-5, with 10 bases aligning to TRBD2. The CDR3 covers 15 residues. Germline trimming cut 5 bases from V and 1 base from J; bases unmatched to any gene: 4. CDR1 and CDR2 (germline): KGHSH, LQKENI.

This chain uses TRBV27 with TRBJ1-1, with D unclear. This CDR3 is built from 15 residues. The ends were cut back, 4 bases at V and 1 base at J, with 13 bases in the middle. Germline V gene lookup returns CDR1 MNHEY and CDR2 SMNVEV (reference sequence). The CDR3 region is CASSSFGSGNTEAFF. The CDR3 coding sequence is TGTGCCAGCAGTTCGTTCGGGTCGGGGAACACTGAAGCTTTCTTT.

This clonotype has just a few counts. V usage is TRBV28 and J usage is TRBJ2-3; D is possibly TRBD2 (5 bases). The CDR3 loop spans 15 amino acids. The germline gives CDR1 MDHEN, CDR2 SYDVKM. V lost 3 bases and J 1 base, leaving 11 bases between the germline ends. The CDR3 sequence: CASSFPGGGTDTQYF. Here the CDR3 DNA reads TGTGCCAGCAGTTTCCCTGGAGGAGGCACAGATACGCAGTATTTT.

The genes are TRBV12-3 or TRBV12-4 and TRBJ2-3, with 7 bases aligning to TRBD2. V was clipped by 3 bases and J by 7 bases; unmatched bases: 10. This CDR3 spans 15 amino acids. CDR3 amino acids: CASSLGAGKQNTQYF. The CDR3 region has the DNA TGTGCCAGCAGTTTGGGAGCGGGAAAGCAAAATACGCAGTATTTT.

The chain is built from TRBV6-1 and TRBJ2-7; 11 bases line up with TRBD2. The CDR3 runs 15 residues. J lost 4 bases, V lost 10 bases, and 12 bases had no gene match. Germline V gene lookup returns CDR1 MNHNS and CDR2 SASEGT. The CDR3 DNA reads TGTGCCACCTCCGGGACTAGCGGTAATTTGTACGAGCAGTACTTC. This encodes CATSGTSGNLYEQYF.

A few counts support this clonotype. V is TRBV29-1 and J is TRBJ2-5; D not resolved. V lost 4 bases, J lost 4 bases, and 7 bases lay in between. The CDR3 is made up of 11 amino acids. Per the germline V gene, CDR1 is SQVTM and CDR2 is ANQGSEA. The CDR3 is CSVAVGETQYF. For the CDR3, the DNA is TGCAGCGTTGCGGTGGGAGAGACCCAGTACTTC.

The chain uses TRBV27 and TRBJ2-5, with D possibly called TRBD1 or TRBD2 (6 bases each). The germline V gene has CDR1 MNHEY and CDR2 SMNVEV (reference sequence). The ends were cut back, 5 bases at V and 11 bases at J, with 24 bases in the middle. CDR3 length: 15 amino acids. CDR3 residues: CASSETGTGVGEQYF. The CDR3 DNA sequence: TGTGCCAGCAGTGAGACAGGTACGGGGGTTGGTGAGCAGTACTTC.

This clonotype showed up just a few times. The J gene is TRBJ2-3, the V gene TRBV29-1; D is ambiguous. V was pared by 7 bases and J by 8 bases, with 10 bases between. This CDR3 spans 10 amino acids. CDR1 SQVTM and CDR2 ANQGSEA come from the germline V gene. Here the CDR3 reads CSGRFGTQYF. The CDR3 DNA reads as TGCAGCGGAAGATTCGGTACGCAGTATTTT.